This TCR beta chain was captured in a study of T cell responses to AZD1222 COVID-19 vaccine. Study results and limitations: Donors in the cohort were predominantly white British and more often female, and clonal diversity was possibly underestimated. It was only after the peak T cell response that any repertoires were sampled. Spike-wide coverage was observed for vaccine-associated CD4 TCRs, with dominant responses at 160-218 and 743-854.

Germline values: CDR1 SSHAT, CDR2 FNYEAQ (reference sequence). V was trimmed by 5 bases and J by 8 bases, leaving 31 bases between them. This CDR3 is built from 19 residues. Measured with immunoSEQ multiplex PCR; TCRdb has only the in-frame clones, and not every one. The sample shows 150,000 to 200,000 clones, roughly 94% of them seen only once. Notes on this clone: Its antigen is not known.

The sequence was obtained from an adult in good health. V and J are TRBV7-7 and TRBJ2-1, with no clear D. This specimen was peripheral blood, taken on day 0 of AZD1222 vaccination. CDR3 DNA sequence: TGTGCCAGCAGCAAAACCTACCTAAAGACCGGCCTCCCCACGGATGAGCAGTTCTTC. Its protein is CASSKTYLKTGLPTDEQFF. The entire variable domain, with the rest obtained from reference TRBV7-7 and TRBJ2-1, is as follows: GAGVSQSPRYKVTKRGQDVTLRCDPISSHATLYWYQQALGQGPEFLTYFNYEAQPDKSGLPSDRFSAERPEGSISTLTIQRTEQRDSAMYRCASSKTYLKTGLPTDEQFFGPGTRLTVL.